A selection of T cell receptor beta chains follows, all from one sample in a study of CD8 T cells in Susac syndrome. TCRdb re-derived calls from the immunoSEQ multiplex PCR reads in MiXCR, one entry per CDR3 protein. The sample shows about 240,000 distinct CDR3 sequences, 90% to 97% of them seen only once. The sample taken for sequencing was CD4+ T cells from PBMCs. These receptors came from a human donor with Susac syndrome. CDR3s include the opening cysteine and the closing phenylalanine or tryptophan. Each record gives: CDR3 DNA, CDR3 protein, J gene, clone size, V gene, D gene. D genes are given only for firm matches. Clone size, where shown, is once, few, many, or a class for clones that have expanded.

DNA: TGCGGGGACCAGGCAGTGAACACTGAAGCTTTCTTT
CDR3: CGDQAVNTEAFF
J: TRBJ1-1
size: once
V: TRBV29-1
D: NA

DNA: TGCAGTGCTAGAGACTACACACACCGGGACGAGCAGTACTTC
CDR3: CSARDYTHRDEQYF
J: TRBJ2-7
size: NA
V: TRBV20-1
D: NA

DNA: TGTGCCAGCAGCCTACCGACTAGCGGGAGGGCCATGCAGTTCTTC
CDR3: CASSLPTSGRAMQFF
J: TRBJ2-1
size: NA
V: TRBV7-2
D: TRBD2

DNA: TGTGCCACCAGTGACGGGGGACTGTGGGAGACCCAGTACTTC
CDR3: CATSDGGLWETQYF
J: TRBJ2-5
size: NA
V: TRBV24-1
D: NA

DNA: TGCAGCGCCGGACAGTCCCCCAACGGCGAGCAGTACTTC
CDR3: CSAGQSPNGEQYF
J: TRBJ2-7
size: NA
V: TRBV29-1
D: NA

DNA: TGTGCCATCAAGTTAACGGGAGGGCCTTACAATGAGCAGTTCTTC
CDR3: CAIKLTGGPYNEQFF
J: TRBJ2-1
size: NA
V: TRBV6-2/TRBV6-3
D: TRBD2

DNA: TGTGCCAGCAGCTTAAGTGGGGTGGAGTTCCACGAGCAGTACTTC
CDR3: CASSLSGVEFHEQYF
J: TRBJ2-7
size: NA
V: TRBV7-2
D: NA

DNA: TGTGCCAGCAGCACTGCCTCCGGGACTAGCGGGGTTAGCTCCTACAATGAGCAGTTCTTC
CDR3: CASSTASGTSGVSSYNEQFF
J: TRBJ2-1
size: NA
V: TRBV11-1
D: TRBD2

DNA: TGCAGTGCTAGGCGTTCCAGCGGGAGGGCCGTTACCGTCGAGCAGTACTTC
CDR3: CSARRSSGRAVTVEQYF
J: TRBJ2-7
size: NA
V: TRBV20-1
D: TRBD2

DNA: TGTGCCAGCAGTCGATCAATGGGCAATCAGCCCCAGCATTTT
CDR3: CASSRSMGNQPQHF
J: TRBJ1-5
size: NA
V: TRBV28
D: NA

DNA: TGCAGTGCTACAGGGACGTGGCCGAGCTCCTACGAGCAGTACTTC
CDR3: CSATGTWPSSYEQYF
J: TRBJ2-7
size: NA
V: TRBV20-1
D: NA

DNA: TGTGCCAGCAGTTTAATGGCGGAGTCGAACACCGGGGAGCTGTTTTTT
CDR3: CASSLMAESNTGELFF
J: TRBJ2-2
size: NA
V: TRBV12-3/TRBV12-4
D: NA

DNA: TGTGCCAGCAGTTTCCCGGGACTAGTGGCAAGGGATACGCAGTATTTT
CDR3: CASSFPGLVARDTQYF
J: TRBJ2-3
size: NA
V: TRBV28
D: TRBD2

DNA: TGTGCCAGCTCACCAGTTGTTTTCTTTTCCCCTGAAAAACTGTTTTTT
CDR3: CASSPVVFFSPEKLFF
J: TRBJ1-4
size: NA
V: TRBV18
D: NA

DNA: TGTGCCAGCAGACCCGGACTAGCGGGCCTCATCTACAATGAGCAGTTCTTC
CDR3: CASRPGLAGLIYNEQFF
J: TRBJ2-1
size: once
V: TRBV12-3/TRBV12-4
D: TRBD2

DNA: TGCGCCAGCAGCCCCGCTAGGACAGGGGGGGCCGAGCAGTACTTC
CDR3: CASSPARTGGAEQYF
J: TRBJ2-7
size: NA
V: TRBV5-1
D: TRBD1

DNA: TGTGCCATCAACCCTGGTGGTTCCTACGAGCAGTACTTC
CDR3: CAINPGGSYEQYF
J: TRBJ2-7
size: NA
V: TRBV10-3
D: NA

DNA: TGTGCCAGCAGCCAAGAGCTGTCCGGGGAGCTGTTTTTT
CDR3: CASSQELSGELFF
J: TRBJ2-2
size: once
V: TRBV4-2
D: NA

DNA: TGCGCCAGCGGGACTTTTAACACCGGGGAGCTGTTTTTT
CDR3: CASGTFNTGELFF
J: TRBJ2-2
size: NA
V: TRBV4-1
D: NA

DNA: TGTGCCACCAGCAGAGATGGTCGGGACAGAACTTTCGGTGGCTACACCTTC
CDR3: CATSRDGRDRTFGGYTF
J: TRBJ1-2
size: NA
V: TRBV15
D: TRBD1

DNA: TGTGCCAGCTCACCAATCCTAGCGGGAGCAGATACGCAGTATTTT
CDR3: CASSPILAGADTQYF
J: TRBJ2-3
size: NA
V: TRBV18
D: TRBD2

DNA: TGCAGTGCTAGGTACGGGGCGAGCACTGAAGCTTTCTTT
CDR3: CSARYGASTEAFF
J: TRBJ1-1
size: NA
V: TRBV20-1
D: NA

DNA: TGTGCCAGCACCGCCGGTTACACCGGGGAGCTGTTTTTT
CDR3: CASTAGYTGELFF
J: TRBJ2-2
size: NA
V: TRBV6-5
D: NA

DNA: TGTGCCAGCTCACCACCGGGTGGAAAAGGCTACGAGCAGTACTTC
CDR3: CASSPPGGKGYEQYF
J: TRBJ2-7
size: NA
V: TRBV18
D: NA

DNA: TGTGCCATCAGCACGGGACAGGGACGAGAGACCCAGTACTTC
CDR3: CAISTGQGRETQYF
J: TRBJ2-5
size: NA
V: TRBV10-3
D: TRBD1

DNA: TGCGCCAGCAGCTTGTGGGTCCGGGACAGGGTATCCTACGAGCAGTACTTC
CDR3: CASSLWVRDRVSYEQYF
J: TRBJ2-7
size: NA
V: TRBV5-1
D: TRBD1

DNA: TGTGCCAGCAGCCCTGTACTCTACGAGCAGTACTTC
CDR3: CASSPVLYEQYF
J: TRBJ2-7
size: NA
V: TRBV12-3/TRBV12-4
D: NA

DNA: TGTGCCTGGAGTGTACAGCGATATCAGCCCCAGCATTTT
CDR3: CAWSVQRYQPQHF
J: TRBJ1-5
size: NA
V: TRBV30
D: NA

DNA: TGCGCCAGCAGCTTGGGTGAGTTTGAAGCTTTCTTT
CDR3: CASSLGEFEAFF
J: TRBJ1-1
size: NA
V: TRBV5-1
D: NA

DNA: TGTGCCAGTAGTATCGGAGGGACTAGCGGGATGAACTACGAGCAGTACTTC
CDR3: CASSIGGTSGMNYEQYF
J: TRBJ2-7
size: NA
V: TRBV19
D: TRBD2

DNA: TGCAGTGCTAGAGTATGGGACAGGGGCGGGGAGCTGTTTTTT
CDR3: CSARVWDRGGELFF
J: TRBJ2-2
size: NA
V: TRBV20-1
D: TRBD1

DNA: TGTGCTAGTGGTTTGGAGGAGGATTCCTACGAGCAGTACTTC
CDR3: CASGLEEDSYEQYF
J: TRBJ2-7
size: NA
V: TRBV12-5
D: NA

DNA: TGCAGTGCCTTCGATCAAATCTATGGCTACACCTTC
CDR3: CSAFDQIYGYTF
J: TRBJ1-2
size: NA
V: TRBV20-1
D: NA

DNA: TGTGCCAGCAGCCCACCGTCGGGGACCGGAAACACCATATATTTT
CDR3: CASSPPSGTGNTIYF
J: TRBJ1-3
size: NA
V: TRBV7-2
D: NA

DNA: TGCAGCGTGGGGACAGGGGCCACGAATGAGCAGTTCTTC
CDR3: CSVGTGATNEQFF
J: TRBJ2-1
size: NA
V: TRBV29-1
D: TRBD1

DNA: TGCGCCAGCAGCCAAGGCTGGCGCAACGAGCAGTACTTC
CDR3: CASSQGWRNEQYF
J: TRBJ2-7
size: NA
V: TRBV4-1
D: NA

DNA: TGCGCCAGCAGCTTGGGACCGTCGAAAGAGACCCAGTACTTC
CDR3: CASSLGPSKETQYF
J: TRBJ2-5
size: NA
V: TRBV5-1
D: NA

DNA: TGCGCCAGCAGGCTTAAAATGTCCCAGTACTTC
CDR3: CASRLKMSQYF
J: TRBJ2-5
size: NA
V: TRBV23-1
D: NA

DNA: TGTGCCACCAGCAGAGCTGGGTATGAAAAACTGTTTTTT
CDR3: CATSRAGYEKLFF
J: TRBJ1-4
size: NA
V: TRBV15
D: NA

DNA: TGCAGTGCTCTCACCCCGGGTAGCGGGATTCGCTACGAGCAGTACTTC
CDR3: CSALTPGSGIRYEQYF
J: TRBJ2-7
size: once
V: TRBV20-1
D: TRBD2

DNA: TGTGCCAGCAGCCCCCGGGACAGATATCAAAACATTCAGTACTTC
CDR3: CASSPRDRYQNIQYF
J: TRBJ2-4
size: NA
V: TRBV14
D: TRBD1

DNA: TGTGCCAGCAGCCGAAGGGGGACTAGCGGGATCTACGAGCAGTACTTC
CDR3: CASSRRGTSGIYEQYF
J: TRBJ2-7
size: NA
V: TRBV3-1
D: TRBD2

DNA: TGTGCCTGGAGTTTCACTAGCGGGAGCTACGAGCAGTACTTC
CDR3: CAWSFTSGSYEQYF
J: TRBJ2-7
size: NA
V: TRBV30
D: TRBD2

DNA: TGTGCCAGCAAGCCCATTTCAAACATTCAGTACTTC
CDR3: CASKPISNIQYF
J: TRBJ2-4
size: NA
V: TRBV11-2
D: NA

DNA: TGTGCCACCAGCAGGGAGGGGGGTTACGAGCAGTACTTC
CDR3: CATSREGGYEQYF
J: TRBJ2-7
size: NA
V: TRBV15
D: NA

DNA: TGTGCCAGCAGCTTGACGGGAGGGATCCAAGAGACCCAGTACTTC
CDR3: CASSLTGGIQETQYF
J: TRBJ2-5
size: NA
V: TRBV7-9
D: TRBD2

DNA: TGTGCCAGCAGCCAAGGCCGGGACTTCACTGAAGCTTTCTTT
CDR3: CASSQGRDFTEAFF
J: TRBJ1-1
size: NA
V: TRBV4-2
D: NA

DNA: TGTGCCTGGACCCTGGGGTATGGCTACACCTTC
CDR3: CAWTLGYGYTF
J: TRBJ1-2
size: NA
V: TRBV30
D: NA

DNA: TGTGCCCGGTCCTGGGCCCGAGAGACCCAGTACTTC
CDR3: CARSWARETQYF
J: TRBJ2-5
size: NA
V: TRBV30
D: NA

DNA: TGTGCCAGCAGTTGGGGCAGACCCCCCGGCACGCAGTATTTT
CDR3: CASSWGRPPGTQYF
J: TRBJ2-3
size: NA
V: TRBV25-1
D: NA

DNA: TGCGCCAGCAGCTTGTTGCCAGGGTTCGGGGAGCTGTTTTTT
CDR3: CASSLLPGFGELFF
J: TRBJ2-2
size: NA
V: TRBV5-1
D: NA

DNA: TGCGCCAGCAGCCCGGACAGGGGGAACATTCAGTACTTC
CDR3: CASSPDRGNIQYF
J: TRBJ2-4
size: NA
V: TRBV5-1
D: TRBD1

DNA: TGTGCCAGCAGTTACTCGTTTACAGAACCCACAGATACGCAGTATTTT
CDR3: CASSYSFTEPTDTQYF
J: TRBJ2-3
size: NA
V: TRBV6-6
D: NA